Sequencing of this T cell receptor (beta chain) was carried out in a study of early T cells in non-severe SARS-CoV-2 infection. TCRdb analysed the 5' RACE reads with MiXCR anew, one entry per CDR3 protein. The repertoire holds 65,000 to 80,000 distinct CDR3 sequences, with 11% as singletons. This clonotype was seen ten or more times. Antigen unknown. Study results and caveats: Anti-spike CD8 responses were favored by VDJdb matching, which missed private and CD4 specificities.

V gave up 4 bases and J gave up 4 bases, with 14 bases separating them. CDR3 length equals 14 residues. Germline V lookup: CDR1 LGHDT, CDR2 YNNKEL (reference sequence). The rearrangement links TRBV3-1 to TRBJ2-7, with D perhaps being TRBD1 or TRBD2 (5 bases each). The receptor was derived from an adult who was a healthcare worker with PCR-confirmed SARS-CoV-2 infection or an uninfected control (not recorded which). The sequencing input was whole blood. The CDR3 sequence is CASSPGPSEYEQYF. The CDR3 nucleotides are TGTGCCAGCAGCCCGGGACCGAGCGAGTACGAGCAGTACTTC.